Reported below is one T cell receptor beta chain. The target antigen is unknown. This entry belongs to a study of CXCR3-negative and CXCR3-positive naive CD8 T cells. Study information: The TRB read total, some 140 million, broke down to about 1.5 +/- 0.3 million reads per library. Notes on the study in general: CXCR3-expressing naive cells carried TRB CDR3s more hydrophobic than those of CXCR3-negative naive cells. In both naive subsets diversity was comparably high, whereas memory CD8+ cells showed much lower diversity. It was found that naive subsets had comparable surface CD5, and TCR strength was inferred from TRB CDR3 properties.

The authors prepared UMI-labeled TRB cDNA libraries by 5' RACE. TCRdb reanalyzed the 5' RACE reads, giving one entry per CDR3 protein sequence and no DNA. Its clone listing holds tens of thousands of distinct CDR3 sequences. There are 16 residues in the CDR3. The V gene is TRBV12-3 or TRBV12-4, the J gene TRBJ2-1; with no DNA, the TCRdb D assignment of TRBD2 cannot be verified. This sequence originates from a human donor in good health. Some clones in this sample may be carry-over from other donors' samples. The sample taken for sequencing was naive CXCR3- CD8+ T cells from blood. Subset in this sample: CD45RO-CCR7+CD27+CD95- naive CD8+ T cells lacking CXCR3 (TNR3-). The CDR3 protein is CASSLMASGVGNEQFF.